This record looks at one T cell receptor beta chain sequence and its context. Its antigen is not identified. These data are taken from a study of T cell repertoires in cytomegalovirus infection. Study summary: As its CMV epitopes, the study selected recently identified HLA-C-restricted and well-studied HLA-B-restricted targets. Public signatures in TCR beta pointed to CMV infection and matching HLA type. Study conclusions and caveats: Carriage of CMV together with the relevant HLA was identifiable through cumulative public TCR beta family frequency. HLA-C-restricted, CMV-specific TCR beta clonotypes were dominant ex vivo.

TCRdb independently ran MiXCR on the reads; one entry per CDR3 protein. In the table there are approximately 100,000 distinct CDR3 sequences, less than 55% of which are singletons. Looked up from germline, CDR1 is ENHRY and CDR2 is SYGVKD. This CDR3 contains 18 residues. Trimming took off 4 bases at V and 0 bases at J, with 19 bases between the two ends. Sample: CD8+ T cells from cultured PBMCs, taken from culture after CMV antigen stimulation. The TCR was taken from a human donor in good health (CMV status not recorded). Some clones in this sample may be carry-over from other donors' samples. This sequence joins TRBV10-3 and TRBJ2-1; tentative D call: TRBD2 (6 bases). CDR3 nucleotide sequence: TGTGCCATCAGTGCCCACAGTACCGGGACTTTCTCCTACAATGAGCAGTTCTTC. This codes for CAISAHSTGTFSYNEQFF.